This note documents a single T cell receptor beta chain sequence. The data were obtained in a study of shared clonotypes between healthy human individuals. Only CD45RO-negative cells positively selected for CCR7 counted as naive CD8 cells, so terminally differentiated effector memory CD45RA+ cells were excluded. V was cut by 3 bases and J by 5 bases, with 16 bases left in between. From germline, CDR1 is MDHEN and CDR2 SYDVKM. This CDR3 comprises 15 residues. Assay used: immunoSEQ multiplex PCR; TCRdb lists only in-frame clones, some missing. In the table there are roughly 1,800,000 clones, approximately 94% of which are singletons.

The TCR was taken from a man between 18 and 35 years old in good health. The rearrangement uses TRBV28 and TRBJ1-2; D not certain. Input material: naive CD8+ T cells sorted from blood. The CDR3 coding sequence is TGTGCCAGCAGTTTCGCGGCCATACTCTCATATGGCTACACCTTC. This translates into CASSFAAILSYGYTF.